A selection of T cell receptor beta chains follows, all from one sample in a study of CD8+ T cells in alopecia areata. The method was immunoSEQ multiplex PCR; TCRdb's version includes in-frame clones alone and lacks a portion of them. The sample yields roughly 200,000 clones, roughly 50% seen once. This specimen was CD8+ T cells sorted from blood, taken at week 24, from a patient treated with tofacitinib. Receptors were obtained from a human donor with alopecia areata. Each CDR3 is given with its conserved first and last residue. The D gene is left open where the match is weak. Size tells how often a clone was seen (once, few, many) or the class of an expanded clone, and some rows leave it out.

v_call: TRBV20-1
d_call: .
clone_size: .
j_call: TRBJ1-2
cdr3_nt: TGCAGTGCTAGAGATTCCTACTACACCTTC
cdr3_aa: CSARDSYYTF

v_call: TRBV4-2
d_call: TRBD2
clone_size: .
j_call: TRBJ2-3
cdr3_nt: TGTGCCAGCAGCCAAGGACTTAGCGGGCGCACAGATACGCAGTATTTT
cdr3_aa: CASSQGLSGRTDTQYF

v_call: TRBV5-6
d_call: .
clone_size: few
j_call: TRBJ2-7
cdr3_nt: TGTGCCAGCAGCCCACTTGGGATCTACGAGCAGTACTTC
cdr3_aa: CASSPLGIYEQYF

v_call: TRBV29-1
d_call: .
clone_size: .
j_call: TRBJ1-3
cdr3_nt: TGCAGCGTTGCCCTCAACAAGGACTCTGGAAACACCATATATTTT
cdr3_aa: CSVALNKDSGNTIYF

v_call: TRBV14
d_call: .
clone_size: .
j_call: TRBJ1-1
cdr3_nt: TGTGCCAGCAGCCAAGATACGTGGGAGAACACTGAAGCTTTCTTT
cdr3_aa: CASSQDTWENTEAFF

v_call: TRBV9
d_call: TRBD1
clone_size: .
j_call: TRBJ1-2
cdr3_nt: TGTGCCAGCAGCGTGACGGGACAGGGGACCTATGGCTACACCTTC
cdr3_aa: CASSVTGQGTYGYTF

v_call: TRBV6-1
d_call: .
clone_size: few
j_call: TRBJ1-1
cdr3_nt: TGTGCCAGCAGTGAAGTGGTCAGCCTGAACACTGAAGCTTTCTTT
cdr3_aa: CASSEVVSLNTEAFF

v_call: TRBV7-2
d_call: TRBD1
clone_size: .
j_call: TRBJ2-7
cdr3_nt: TGTGCCAGCAGCCAGAGGACAGGAGACTACGAGCAGTACTTC
cdr3_aa: CASSQRTGDYEQYF

v_call: TRBV27
d_call: .
clone_size: few
j_call: TRBJ2-3
cdr3_nt: TGTGCCAGCAGTCCGCTGCTCGGGCAGAATACGCAGTATTTT
cdr3_aa: CASSPLLGQNTQYF

v_call: TRBV6-5
d_call: .
clone_size: .
j_call: TRBJ1-5
cdr3_nt: TGTGCCAGCACTTCAGGACGGAACAATCAGCCCCAGCATTTT
cdr3_aa: CASTSGRNNQPQHF

v_call: TRBV4-2
d_call: .
clone_size: .
j_call: TRBJ2-1
cdr3_nt: TGTGCCAGCAGCCAATGGGTGCGGGACCCTAACGATGAGCAGTTCTTC
cdr3_aa: CASSQWVRDPNDEQFF

v_call: TRBV5-1
d_call: TRBD1
clone_size: few
j_call: TRBJ2-5
cdr3_nt: TGCGCCAGCAGCAACCAGGACAGGTTGGGGGAGACCCAGTACTTC
cdr3_aa: CASSNQDRLGETQYF

v_call: TRBV9
d_call: TRBD2
clone_size: few
j_call: TRBJ2-7
cdr3_nt: TGTGCCAGCAGCCCAAGGACTAGCGGGGGCTCCTACGAGCAGTACTTC
cdr3_aa: CASSPRTSGGSYEQYF